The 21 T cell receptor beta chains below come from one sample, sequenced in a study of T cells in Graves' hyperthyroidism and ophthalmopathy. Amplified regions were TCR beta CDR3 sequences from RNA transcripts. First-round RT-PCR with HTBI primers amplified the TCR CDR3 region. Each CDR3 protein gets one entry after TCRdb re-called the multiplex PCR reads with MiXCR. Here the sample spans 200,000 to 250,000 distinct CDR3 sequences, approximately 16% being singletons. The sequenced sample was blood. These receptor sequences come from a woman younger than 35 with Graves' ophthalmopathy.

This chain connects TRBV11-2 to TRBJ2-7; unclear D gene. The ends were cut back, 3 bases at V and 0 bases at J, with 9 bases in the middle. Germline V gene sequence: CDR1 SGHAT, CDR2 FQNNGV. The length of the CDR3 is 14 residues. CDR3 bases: TGTGCCAGCAGCTTGGTGCAGAGCTCCTACGAGCAGTACTTC. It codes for CASSLVQSSYEQYF.

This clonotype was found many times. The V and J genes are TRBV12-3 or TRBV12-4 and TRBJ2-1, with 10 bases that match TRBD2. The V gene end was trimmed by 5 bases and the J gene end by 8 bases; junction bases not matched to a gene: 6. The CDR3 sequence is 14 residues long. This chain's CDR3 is CASSEWTSGYEQFF. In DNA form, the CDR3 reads TGTGCCAGCAGTGAATGGACTAGCGGCTATGAGCAGTTCTTC.

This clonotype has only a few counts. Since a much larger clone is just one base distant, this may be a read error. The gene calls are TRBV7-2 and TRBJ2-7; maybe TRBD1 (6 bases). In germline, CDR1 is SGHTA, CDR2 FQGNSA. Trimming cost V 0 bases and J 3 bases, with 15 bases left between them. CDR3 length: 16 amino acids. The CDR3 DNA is TGTGCCAGCAGCTTAGCAATGGGGGCAGGGATCTACGAGCAGTACTTC. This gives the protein CASSLAMGAGIYEQYF.

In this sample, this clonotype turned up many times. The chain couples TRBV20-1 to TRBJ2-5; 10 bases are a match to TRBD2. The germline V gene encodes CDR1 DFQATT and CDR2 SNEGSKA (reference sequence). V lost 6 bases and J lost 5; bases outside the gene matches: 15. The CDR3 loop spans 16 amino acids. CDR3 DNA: TGCAGTGCCTATGACCCACGAGCGGGAGGGGGGGAGACCCAGTACTTC. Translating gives CSAYDPRAGGGETQYF.

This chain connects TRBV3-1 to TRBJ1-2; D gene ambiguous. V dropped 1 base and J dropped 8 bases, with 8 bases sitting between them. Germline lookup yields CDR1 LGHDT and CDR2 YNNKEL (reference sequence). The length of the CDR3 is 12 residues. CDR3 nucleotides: TGTGCCAGCAGCCAAGGGGCGAGGGGCTACACCTTC. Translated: CASSQGARGYTF.

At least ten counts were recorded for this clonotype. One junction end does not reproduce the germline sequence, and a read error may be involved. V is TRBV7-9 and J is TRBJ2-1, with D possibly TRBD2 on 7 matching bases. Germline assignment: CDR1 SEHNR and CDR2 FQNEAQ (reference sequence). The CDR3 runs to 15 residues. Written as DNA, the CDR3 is TGTGCCGGCAGCGTTTCTCGGGGGGCGGAAGATGAGCAGTTCTTC. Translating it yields CAGSVSRGAEDEQFF.

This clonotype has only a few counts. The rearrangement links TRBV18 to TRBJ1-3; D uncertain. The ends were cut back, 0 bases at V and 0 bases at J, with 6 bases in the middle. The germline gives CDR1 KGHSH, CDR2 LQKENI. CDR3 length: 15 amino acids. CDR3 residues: CASSPPVASGNTIYF. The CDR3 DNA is TGTGCCAGCTCACCACCCGTTGCCTCTGGAAACACCATATATTTT.

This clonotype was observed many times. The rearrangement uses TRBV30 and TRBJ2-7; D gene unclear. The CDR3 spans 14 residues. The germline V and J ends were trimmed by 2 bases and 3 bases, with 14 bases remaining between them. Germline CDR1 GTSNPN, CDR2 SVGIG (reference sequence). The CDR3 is CAWSSQAKLYEQYF. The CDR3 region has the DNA TGTGCCTGGAGTAGCCAGGCCAAACTCTACGAGCAGTACTTC.

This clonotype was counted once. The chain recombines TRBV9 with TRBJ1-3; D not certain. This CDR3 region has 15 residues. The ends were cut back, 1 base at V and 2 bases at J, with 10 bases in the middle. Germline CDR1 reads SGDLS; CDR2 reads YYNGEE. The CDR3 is CASSVWGEPGNTIYF. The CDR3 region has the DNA TGTGCCAGCAGCGTATGGGGTGAGCCTGGAAACACCATATATTTT.

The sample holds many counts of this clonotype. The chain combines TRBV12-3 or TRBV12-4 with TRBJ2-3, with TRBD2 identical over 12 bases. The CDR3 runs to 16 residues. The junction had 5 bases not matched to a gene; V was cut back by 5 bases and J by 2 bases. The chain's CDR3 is CASSLGLAGTTDTQYF. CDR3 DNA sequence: TGTGCCAGCAGTCTTGGACTAGCGGGGACCACAGATACGCAGTATTTT.

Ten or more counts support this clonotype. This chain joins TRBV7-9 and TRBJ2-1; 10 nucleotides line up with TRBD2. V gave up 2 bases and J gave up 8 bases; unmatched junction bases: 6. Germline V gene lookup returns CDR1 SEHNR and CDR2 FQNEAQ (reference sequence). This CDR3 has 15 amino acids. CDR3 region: CASSLLSGREDEQFF. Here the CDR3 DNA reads TGTGCCAGCAGCTTACTAAGCGGGAGGGAGGATGAGCAGTTCTTC.

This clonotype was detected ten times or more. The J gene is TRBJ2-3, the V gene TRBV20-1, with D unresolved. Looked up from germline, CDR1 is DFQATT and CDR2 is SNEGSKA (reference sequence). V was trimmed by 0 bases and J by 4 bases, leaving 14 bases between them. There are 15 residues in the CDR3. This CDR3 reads CSAREVLRSPDTQYF. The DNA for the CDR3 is TGCAGTGCTAGAGAGGTCCTGCGTAGTCCAGATACGCAGTATTTT.

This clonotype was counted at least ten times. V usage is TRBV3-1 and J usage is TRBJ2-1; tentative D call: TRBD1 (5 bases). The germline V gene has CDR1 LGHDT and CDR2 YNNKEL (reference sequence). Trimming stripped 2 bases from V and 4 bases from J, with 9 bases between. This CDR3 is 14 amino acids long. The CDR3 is CASSQLNRYNEQFF. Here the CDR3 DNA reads TGTGCCAGCAGCCAACTTAACAGGTACAATGAGCAGTTCTTC.

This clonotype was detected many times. The CDR3 DNA reads TGTGCCAGCAGCCCTGCTTTACGCACAGATACGCAGTATTTT. Its translation: CASSPALRTDTQYF. The chain has TRBV7-2 and TRBJ2-3, with D uncertain. Germline-derived CDR1 and CDR2 are SGHTA and FQGNSA. Trimming stripped 5 bases from V and 1 base from J, with 10 bases between. The CDR3 spans 14 residues.

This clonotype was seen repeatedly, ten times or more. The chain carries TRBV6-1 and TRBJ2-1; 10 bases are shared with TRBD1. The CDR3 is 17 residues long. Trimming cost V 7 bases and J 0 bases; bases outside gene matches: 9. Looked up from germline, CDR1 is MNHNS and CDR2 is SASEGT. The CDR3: CASTRQGAGSSYNEQFF. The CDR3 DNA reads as TGTGCCAGCACGAGACAGGGGGCGGGTAGCTCCTACAATGAGCAGTTCTTC.

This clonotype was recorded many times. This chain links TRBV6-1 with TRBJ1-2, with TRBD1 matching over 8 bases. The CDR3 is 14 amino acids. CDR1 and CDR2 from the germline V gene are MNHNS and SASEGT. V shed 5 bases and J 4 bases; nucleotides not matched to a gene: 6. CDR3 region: CASSYGGQVYGYTF. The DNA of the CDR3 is TGTGCCAGCAGTTACGGGGGACAGGTCTATGGCTACACCTTC.

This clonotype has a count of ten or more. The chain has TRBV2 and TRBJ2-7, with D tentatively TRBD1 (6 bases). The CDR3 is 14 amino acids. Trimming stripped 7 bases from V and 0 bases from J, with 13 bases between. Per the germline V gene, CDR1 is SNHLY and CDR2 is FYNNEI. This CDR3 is CASTVTGSSYEQYF. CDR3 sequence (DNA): TGTGCCAGCACAGTGACAGGTAGCTCCTACGAGCAGTACTTC. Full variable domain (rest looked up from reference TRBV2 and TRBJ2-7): EPEVTQTPSHQVTQMGQEVILRCVPISNHLYFYWYRQILGQKVEFLVSFYNNEISEKSEIFDDQFSVERPDGSNFTLKIRSTKLEDSAMYFCASTVTGSSYEQYFGPGTRLTVT.

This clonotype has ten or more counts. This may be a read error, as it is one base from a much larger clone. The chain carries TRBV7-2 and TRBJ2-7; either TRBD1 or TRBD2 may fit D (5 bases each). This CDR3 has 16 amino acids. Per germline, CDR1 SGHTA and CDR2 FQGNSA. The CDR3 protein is CAGSLARGTGKYEQYF. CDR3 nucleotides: TGTGCCGGCAGCTTAGCGCGAGGGACGGGAAAATACGAGCAGTACTTC.

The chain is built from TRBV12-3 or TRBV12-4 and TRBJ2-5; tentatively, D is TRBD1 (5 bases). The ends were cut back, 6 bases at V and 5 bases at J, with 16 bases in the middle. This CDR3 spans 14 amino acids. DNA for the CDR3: TGTGCCAGCAGCCTCAGGGTTGTGCAGGAGACCCAGTACTTC. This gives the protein CASSLRVVQETQYF.

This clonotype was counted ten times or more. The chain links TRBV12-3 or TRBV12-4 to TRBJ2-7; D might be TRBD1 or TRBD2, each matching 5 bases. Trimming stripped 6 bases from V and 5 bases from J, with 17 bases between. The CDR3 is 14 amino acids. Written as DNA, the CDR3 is TGTGCCAGCAGCCAGTCCGGGACGGAGGACGAGCAGTACTTC. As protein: CASSQSGTEDEQYF.

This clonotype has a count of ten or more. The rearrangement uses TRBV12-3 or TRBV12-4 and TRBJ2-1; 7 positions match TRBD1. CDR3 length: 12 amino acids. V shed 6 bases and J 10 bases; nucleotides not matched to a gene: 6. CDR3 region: CASRAQGNEQFF. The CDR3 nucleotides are TGTGCCAGCAGAGCACAGGGGAACGAGCAGTTCTTC.